This TCR beta chain derives from a study of CD8 T cells in Susac syndrome. Study-wide results and limits: Acknowledgment was made by the study that its TCR sequencing and HLA analysis involved a relatively small number of individuals.

Germline V gene sequence: CDR1 SGHAT, CDR2 FQDESV (reference sequence). The CDR3 extends over 14 amino acids. Trimming took 6 bases from V and 3 from J; bases not matched to a gene: 5. The RNA input was about 0.5 to 1 ug, and it was reverse transcribed with random hexamers. Amplification of TCR beta CDR3 was carried out by immunoSEQ multiplex PCR, which covered 54 Vbeta and 13 Jbeta segments. TCRdb re-analysed the immunoSEQ multiplex PCR reads in MiXCR, keeping a single row per CDR3 protein. In the table there are 250,000 to 350,000 distinct CDR3 sequences, 92% of which are singletons. A note on this clonotype: What it binds is not known.

Input material: CD4+ T cells from PBMCs. The TCR comes from a human donor with multiple sclerosis. The chain uses TRBV11-1 and TRBJ2-5, with 9 positions matching TRBD2. The CDR3 bases are TGTGCCAGCAGTTCTGCGGGGGGGGAAGAGACCCAGTACTTC. The encoded protein is CASSSAGGEETQYF.